This T cell receptor (beta chain) was profiled in a study of response to subunit inactivated influenza vaccine. The CDR3 sequence is 16 residues long. Looked up from germline, CDR1 is KGHDR and CDR2 is SFDVKD. The V end lost 4 bases, the J end lost 1 base, and 14 bases lay between the germline ends. This clonotype came up many times. TCRdb used MiXCR to reprocess the RT-PCR reads, holding one entry per CDR3 protein. The table has about 570,000 distinct CDR3 sequences, about 11% seen once; the top ten hold about 10%. The sample was also reused in another study, on T cells expressing NK-cell markers. Turning to that study: For TCR beta, cDNA was produced by 5'RACE template switching with UMIs.

This specimen was PBMCs from blood, taken on the day of vaccination. The J gene is TRBJ2-3, the V gene TRBV24-1; a possible D gene is TRBD1 (6 bases). The receptor's source is a man aged 45 to 65 who received an inactivated influenza vaccine. CDR3 residues: CATSEDRLEGTDTQYF. CDR3 nucleotides: TGTGCCACCAGTGAAGACAGGTTAGAAGGCACAGATACGCAGTATTTT.